Below, 19 T cell receptor beta chains from the same sample are listed, as sequenced in a study of blood T cell repertoires in COVID-19. The protocol was immunoSEQ multiplex PCR, while the TCRdb copy is restricted to in-frame clones and leaves out a portion. Of roughly 200,000 clones listed, about 77% were seen once; the top ten hold around 2.8%. Sequencing was done on a sample of peripheral blood. The origin of the receptors is a woman older than 75 with active or convalescent COVID-19.

A single count supports this clone. The chain carries TRBV28 and TRBJ1-2; TRBD1 aligns across 10 bases. CDR1 and CDR2 from the germline V gene are MDHEN and SYDVKM. The CDR3 contains 16 residues. Losses at the gene ends were 7 bases for V and 4 bases for J; bases not matched to a gene: 12. The CDR3 loop reads CASTLGTGVSGYGYTF. CDR3 sequence (DNA): TGTGCCAGCACCCTCGGGACAGGGGTTTCAGGCTATGGCTACACCTTC.

The rearrangement joins TRBV27 to TRBJ2-1, with 10 bases matching TRBD2. The germline V gene has CDR1 MNHEY and CDR2 SMNVEV (reference sequence). V lost 0 bases and J lost 2; bases outside the gene matches: 7. The CDR3 contains 18 residues. The CDR3 sequence is CASSLSWLAGAAYNEQFF. The CDR3 region has the DNA TGTGCCAGCAGTTTATCGTGGCTAGCGGGGGCAGCCTACAATGAGCAGTTCTTC.

This clone has just a few counts. This sequence joins TRBV5-1 and TRBJ2-2; 10 bases agree with TRBD1. Trimming took 0 bases from V and 4 from J; bases not matched to a gene: 3. The length of the CDR3 is 16 residues. CDR1 SGHRS and CDR2 YFSETQ come from the germline V gene. CDR3 sequence (DNA): TGCGCCAGCAGCTTGGACGGACAGGGGGGCACCGGGGAGCTGTTTTTT. This codes for CASSLDGQGGTGELFF.

The chain carries TRBV7-8 and TRBJ1-5; D may be TRBD1 (6 bases). The CDR3 loop spans 14 amino acids. CDR1 and CDR2 from the germline V gene are SGHVS and FQNEAQ. Trimming took off 3 bases at V and 5 bases at J, with 11 bases between the two ends. Here the CDR3 DNA reads TGTGCCAGCAGCTTCGGGACACTTGATCAGCCCCAGCATTTT. It encodes CASSFGTLDQPQHF.

The V call is TRBV6-5, the J call TRBJ2-5; D possibly corresponds to TRBD2 (6 bases). The CDR3 contains 15 residues. The V and J ends lost 4 bases and 2 bases respectively, with 14 bases between them. The germline V gene encodes CDR1 MNHEY and CDR2 SVGAGI. The CDR3 region is CASSLGGLNQETQYF. CDR3 DNA: TGTGCCAGCAGTTTGGGGGGACTGAATCAAGAGACCCAGTACTTC.

Only one count was recorded for this clone. This chain joins TRBV5-1 and TRBJ2-7; weak D call: TRBD1 (5 bases). The germline gives CDR1 SGHRS, CDR2 YFSETQ. CDR3 length: 14 residues. V was clipped by 4 bases and J by 5 bases, with 16 bases between them. The CDR3 sequence: CASSRGSIGDEQYF. The CDR3 nucleotides are TGCGCCAGCAGCAGGGGATCCATTGGGGACGAGCAGTACTTC.

The chain is built from TRBV18 and TRBJ1-3; tentatively, D is TRBD1 (6 bases). This CDR3 has 13 residues. Germline CDR1 is KGHSH and CDR2 is LQKENI. V lost 1 base and J 6 bases, leaving 7 bases between the germline ends. CDR3 nucleotide sequence: TGTGCCAGCTCACCACAGGGGGAAAACACCATATATTTT. Translating gives CASSPQGENTIYF.

The chain has TRBV5-1 and TRBJ2-1; 7 bases line up with TRBD1. Germline V lookup: CDR1 SGHRS, CDR2 YFSETQ. CDR3 length: 13 amino acids. J lost 6 bases, V lost 1 base, and 1 base had no gene match. The CDR3 loop reads CASSLRQGNEQFF. As DNA, the CDR3 is TGCGCCAGCAGCTTGCGACAGGGCAATGAGCAGTTCTTC.

This clone was seen once. The chain uses TRBV1 and TRBJ2-5; whether TRBD1, the table's D call, matches the DNA was not checked. TRBV1 has pseudogene status. The CDR3 covers 17 residues. CDR3 bases: TGCACCAGCAGCTATCTCGAAGGGGGAGAAAGCCAAGAGACCCAGTACTTC. This codes for CTSSYLEGGESQETQYF.

The V call is TRBV28, the J call TRBJ2-7; TRBD2 agrees at 14 bases. V trimming: 7 bases; J trimming: 2 bases; junction bases outside the gene matches: 13. In germline, CDR1 is MDHEN, CDR2 SYDVKM. The CDR3 has 18 amino acids. This chain's CDR3 is CASTGLAGGGPFAYEQYF. Here the CDR3 DNA reads TGTGCCAGCACCGGACTAGCGGGGGGCGGACCGTTCGCCTACGAGCAGTACTTC.

This clone appeared a few times. The chain couples TRBV11-2 to TRBJ2-7, with D unresolved. This CDR3 has 12 amino acids. Per the germline V gene, CDR1 is SGHAT and CDR2 is FQNNGV. Trimming stripped 3 bases from V and 4 bases from J, with 7 bases between. The CDR3 DNA reads as TGTGCCAGCAGCTTGTCCAGGTACGAGCAGTACTTC. This sequence encodes CASSLSRYEQYF. Filled out from reference TRBV11-2 and TRBJ2-7, the complete variable domain reads EAGVAQSPRYKIIEKRQSVAFWCNPISGHATLYWYQQILGQGPKLLIQFQNNGVVDDSQLPKDRFSAERLKGVDSTLKIQPAKLEDSAVYLCASSLSRYEQYFGPGTRLTVT.

The chain is built from TRBV28 and TRBJ2-7; 7 positions agree with TRBD1. The CDR3 length is 14 residues. V lost 8 bases to trimming and J lost 2 bases; unmatched junction nucleotides: 9. The germline gives CDR1 MDHEN, CDR2 SYDVKM. As DNA, the CDR3 is TGTGCCAGCGTTTCGGGACAGCCCGCCTACGAGCAGTACTTC. It is translated as CASVSGQPAYEQYF.

V usage is TRBV6-5 and J usage is TRBJ2-2; perhaps TRBD2 as D (5 bases). Trimming took 4 bases from V and 6 from J, leaving 18 bases between them. The CDR3 sequence is 16 residues long. Germline V gives CDR1 MNHEY, CDR2 SVGAGI. Written as DNA, the CDR3 is TGTGCCAGCAGTTTACAATGGGAGAGGGCTGCCGGGGAGCTGTTTTTT. This translates into CASSLQWERAAGELFF.

This clone was observed a handful of times. The chain has TRBV21-1 and TRBJ2-2; the table calls TRBD1, which could not be checked here. TRBV21-1 is an annotated pseudogene. CDR3 length: 12 residues. CDR3 protein: CASSNRGPELFF. DNA for the CDR3: TGTGCCAGCAGCAATAGGGGGCCGGAGCTGTTTTTT.

The J gene is TRBJ2-3, the V gene TRBV9, with TRBD1 matching 9 bases. The CDR3 is 16 amino acids. Germline CDR1 and CDR2: SGDLS and YYNGEE. The junction had 7 bases not matched to a gene; V was cut back by 0 bases and J by 5 bases. The DNA for the CDR3 is TGTGCCAGCAGCGTAGGGCTGAACAGGGGGCAAGATACGCAGTATTTT. Translation gives CASSVGLNRGQDTQYF.

The chain couples TRBV7-2 to TRBJ1-3; 7 bases agree with TRBD1. This CDR3 comprises 15 residues. Germline CDR1 reads SGHTA; CDR2 reads FQGNSA. Trimming at V came to 5 bases and at J to 0 bases, leaving 4 bases not matched to a gene. The CDR3 loop reads CASSLRQGSGNTIYF. The CDR3 DNA reads TGTGCCAGCAGCCTCCGACAGGGCTCTGGAAACACCATATATTTT.

The table lists this clone with a few counts. The chain employs TRBV19 and TRBJ1-2; possible D gene TRBD1, 5 bases. V gave up 2 bases and J gave up 3 bases, with 10 bases separating them. Per germline, CDR1 LNHDA and CDR2 SQIVND (reference sequence). This CDR3 has 14 amino acids. The CDR3 DNA sequence: TGTGCCAGTAGTATATCGGCAGGGCACTATGGCTACACCTTC. It yields the protein CASSISAGHYGYTF. Full variable domain (rest looked up from reference TRBV19 and TRBJ1-2): DGGITQSPKYLFRKEGQNVTLSCEQNLNHDAMYWYRQDPGQGLRLIYYSQIVNDFQKGDIAEGYSVSREKKESFPLTVTSAQKNPTAFYLCASSISAGHYGYTFGSGTRLTVV.

J is TRBJ2-1 and V is TRBV6-2 or TRBV6-3; 8 bases agree with TRBD1. CDR3 size: 14 residues. Germline V gives CDR1 MNHEY, CDR2 SVGEGT. V shed 5 bases and J 5 bases; nucleotides not matched to a gene: 5. This chain's CDR3 is CASSPGTGNNEQFF. The CDR3 bases are TGTGCCAGCAGTCCCGGGACAGGTAACAATGAGCAGTTCTTC.

This clone was recorded once. The V and J genes are TRBV29-1 and TRBJ1-2; D might be TRBD1 (6 bases). Germline-derived CDR1 and CDR2 are SQVTM and ANQGSEA. V gave up 6 bases and J gave up 4 bases, with 15 bases separating them. The CDR3 has 13 amino acids. In nucleotides, the CDR3 is TGCAGCGTACTTCCCGGGGGGCTCTATGGCTACACCTTC. It is translated as CSVLPGGLYGYTF.